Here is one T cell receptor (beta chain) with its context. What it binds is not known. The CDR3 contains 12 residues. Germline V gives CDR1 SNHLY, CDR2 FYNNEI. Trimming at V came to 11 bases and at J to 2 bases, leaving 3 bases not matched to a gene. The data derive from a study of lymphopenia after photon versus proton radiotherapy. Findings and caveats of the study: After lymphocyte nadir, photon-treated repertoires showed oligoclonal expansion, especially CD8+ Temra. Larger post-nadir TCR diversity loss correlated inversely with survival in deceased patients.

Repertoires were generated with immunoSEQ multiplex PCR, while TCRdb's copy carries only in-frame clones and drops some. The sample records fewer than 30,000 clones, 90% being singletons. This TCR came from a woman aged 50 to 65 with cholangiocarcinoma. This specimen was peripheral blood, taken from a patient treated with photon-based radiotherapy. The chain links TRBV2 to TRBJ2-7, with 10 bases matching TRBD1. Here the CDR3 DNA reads TGTGCCGGGACAGGGGAAGCCTACGAGCAGTACTTC. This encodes CAGTGEAYEQYF.